This T cell receptor beta chain was captured in a study of cytomegalovirus exposure and HLA in healthy donors. As to this clone: Its antigen remains unknown.

The study's findings and limits: A prior analysis recorded that most TCR beta V segments were productive about 87% or about 30% of the time.

The PCR made use of 60 Vbeta and 13 Jbeta primers. TCRdb keeps only in-frame clones here, not all; method: immunoSEQ multiplex PCR. The repertoire holds 90,000 or so clones, about four fifths seen once, with approximately 29% in the top ten. With 4 bases clipped from V and 4 bases from J, the junction kept 1 base outside the gene matches. The CDR3 runs to 14 residues. Looked up from germline, CDR1 is LNHDA and CDR2 is SQIVND (reference sequence). The chain has TRBV19 and TRBJ2-3, with TRBD2 identical over 11 bases. The sequenced sample consisted of PBMCs. The source is a man aged 45 to 65 in good health and CMV-seropositive. The CDR3 nucleotides are TGTGCCAGTAGTACACTAGCGGGAGCAGATACGCAGTATTTT. Amino acid sequence: CASSTLAGADTQYF.